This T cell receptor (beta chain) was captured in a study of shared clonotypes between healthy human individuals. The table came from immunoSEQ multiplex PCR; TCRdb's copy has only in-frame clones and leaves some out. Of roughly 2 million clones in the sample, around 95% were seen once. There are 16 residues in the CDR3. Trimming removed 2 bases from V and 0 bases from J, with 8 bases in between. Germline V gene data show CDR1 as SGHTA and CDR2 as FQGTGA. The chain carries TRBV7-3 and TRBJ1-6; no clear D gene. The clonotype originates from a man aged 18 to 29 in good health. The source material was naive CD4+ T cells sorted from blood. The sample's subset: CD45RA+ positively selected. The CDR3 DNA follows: TGTGCCAGCAGCTTACACCCCAGCTCCTATAATTCACCCCTCCACTTT. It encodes CASSLHPSSYNSPLHF.